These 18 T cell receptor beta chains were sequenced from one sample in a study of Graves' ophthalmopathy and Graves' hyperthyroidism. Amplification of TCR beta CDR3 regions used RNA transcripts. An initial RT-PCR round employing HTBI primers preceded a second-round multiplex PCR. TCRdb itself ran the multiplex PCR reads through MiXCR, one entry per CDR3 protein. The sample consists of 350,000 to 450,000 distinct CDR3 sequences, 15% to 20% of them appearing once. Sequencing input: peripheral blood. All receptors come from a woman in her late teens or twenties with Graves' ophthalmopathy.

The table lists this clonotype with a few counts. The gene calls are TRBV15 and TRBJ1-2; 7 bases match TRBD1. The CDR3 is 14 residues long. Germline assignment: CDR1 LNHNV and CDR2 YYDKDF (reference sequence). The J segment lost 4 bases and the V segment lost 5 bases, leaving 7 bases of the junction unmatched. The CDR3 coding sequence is TGTGCCACCAGCTCACAGGGGACCCTCTATGGCTACACCTTC. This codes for CATSSQGTLYGYTF.

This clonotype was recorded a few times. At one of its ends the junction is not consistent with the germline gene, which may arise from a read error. The CDR3 DNA reads as TGTGCCTGGAGTGCCGGACAGGGGCCGGGCTATAGCTACACCTTC. This translates into CAWSAGQGPGYSYTF. The rearrangement uses TRBV30 and TRBJ1-2; 9 bases are shared with TRBD1. Germline CDR1 is GTSNPN and CDR2 is SVGIG (reference sequence). This CDR3 contains 15 residues.

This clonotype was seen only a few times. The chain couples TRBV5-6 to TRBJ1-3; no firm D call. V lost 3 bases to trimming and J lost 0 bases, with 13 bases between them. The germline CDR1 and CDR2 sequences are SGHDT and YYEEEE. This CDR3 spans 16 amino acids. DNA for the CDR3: TGTGCCAGCAGCTCTCACCCTATTCGCTCTGGAAACACCATATATTTT. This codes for CASSSHPIRSGNTIYF.

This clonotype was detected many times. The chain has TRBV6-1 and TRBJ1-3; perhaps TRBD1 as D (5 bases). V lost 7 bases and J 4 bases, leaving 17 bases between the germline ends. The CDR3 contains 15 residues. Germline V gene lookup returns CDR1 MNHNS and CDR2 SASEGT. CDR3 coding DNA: TGTGCCAGCAAAGGCCCGAAAGGGGAAGGAAACACCATATATTTT. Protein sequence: CASKGPKGEGNTIYF.

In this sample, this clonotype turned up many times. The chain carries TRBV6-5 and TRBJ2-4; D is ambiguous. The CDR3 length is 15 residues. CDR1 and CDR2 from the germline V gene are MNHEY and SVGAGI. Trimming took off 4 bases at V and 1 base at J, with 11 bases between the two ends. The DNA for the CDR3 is TGTGCCAGCAGTTCACCTAGGCGGGCCAAAAACATTCAGTACTTC. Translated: CASSSPRRAKNIQYF.

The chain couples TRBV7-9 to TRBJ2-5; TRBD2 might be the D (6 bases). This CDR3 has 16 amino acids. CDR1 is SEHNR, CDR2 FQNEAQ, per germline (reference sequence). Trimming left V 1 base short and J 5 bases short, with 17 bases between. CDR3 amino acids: CASSLGRVANRETQYF. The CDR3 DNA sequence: TGTGCCAGCAGCTTAGGGAGGGTGGCCAACCGCGAGACCCAGTACTTC.

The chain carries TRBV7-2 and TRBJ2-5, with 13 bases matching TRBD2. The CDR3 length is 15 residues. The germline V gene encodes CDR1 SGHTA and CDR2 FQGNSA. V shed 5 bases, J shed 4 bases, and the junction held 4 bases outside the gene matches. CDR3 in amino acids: CASSKGLAGAETQYF. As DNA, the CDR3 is TGTGCCAGCAGCAAAGGACTAGCGGGAGCAGAGACCCAGTACTTC. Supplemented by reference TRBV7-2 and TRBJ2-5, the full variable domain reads GAGVSQSPSNKVTEKGKDVELRCDPISGHTALYWYRQSLGQGLEFLIYFQGNSAPDKSGLPSDRFSAERTGGSVSTLTIQRTQQEDSAVYLCASSKGLAGAETQYFGPGTRLLVL.

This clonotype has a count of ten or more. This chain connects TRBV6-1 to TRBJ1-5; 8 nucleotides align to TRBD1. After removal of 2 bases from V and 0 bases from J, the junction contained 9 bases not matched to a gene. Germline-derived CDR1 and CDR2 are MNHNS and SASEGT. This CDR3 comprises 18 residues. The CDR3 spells CASSEFDRGVNSNQPQHF. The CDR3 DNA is TGTGCCAGCAGTGAATTCGACAGGGGAGTTAATAGCAATCAGCCCCAGCATTTT.

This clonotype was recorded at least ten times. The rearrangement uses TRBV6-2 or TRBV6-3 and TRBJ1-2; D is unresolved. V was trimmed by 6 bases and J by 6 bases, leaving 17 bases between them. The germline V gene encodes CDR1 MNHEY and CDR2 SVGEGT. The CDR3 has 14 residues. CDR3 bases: TGTGCCAGCAGCAACGCGGGCAGCCGAAATGGCTACACCTTC. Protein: CASSNAGSRNGYTF.

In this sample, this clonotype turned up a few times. The CDR3 nucleotides read TGTGCCTGGAGCCCTATGGGGGGCGGAAACACCATATATTTT. Its translation: CAWSPMGGGNTIYF. The V call is TRBV30, the J call TRBJ1-3; D might be TRBD1 (6 bases). Germline V gene data show CDR1 as GTSNPN and CDR2 as SVGIG (reference sequence). The ends were cut back, 3 bases at V and 4 bases at J, with 13 bases in the middle. The CDR3 length is 14 residues.

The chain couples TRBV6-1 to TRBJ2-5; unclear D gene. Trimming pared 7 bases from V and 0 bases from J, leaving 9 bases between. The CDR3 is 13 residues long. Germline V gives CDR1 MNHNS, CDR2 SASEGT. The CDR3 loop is CASTEIDQETQYF. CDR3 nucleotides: TGTGCCAGCACGGAGATCGACCAAGAGACCCAGTACTTC.

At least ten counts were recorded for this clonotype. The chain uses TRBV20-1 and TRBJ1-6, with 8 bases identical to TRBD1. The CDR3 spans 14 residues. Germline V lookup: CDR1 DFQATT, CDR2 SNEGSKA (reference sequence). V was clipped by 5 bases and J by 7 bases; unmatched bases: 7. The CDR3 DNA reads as TGCAGTGCTTTCGGACAGGGTTTCAATTCACCCCTCCACTTT. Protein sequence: CSAFGQGFNSPLHF.

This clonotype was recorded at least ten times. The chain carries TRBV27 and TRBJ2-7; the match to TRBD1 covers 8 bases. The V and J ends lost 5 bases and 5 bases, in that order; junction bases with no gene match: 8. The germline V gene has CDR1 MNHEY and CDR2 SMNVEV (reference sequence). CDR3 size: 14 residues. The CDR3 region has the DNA TGTGCCAGCAGTACCCGGACAGGGCGGGACGAGCAGTACTTC. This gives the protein CASSTRTGRDEQYF.

Written as DNA, the CDR3 is TGTGCCAGCAGTGAAGATCCGGGAAGCTCCTACGAGCAGTACTTC. This codes for CASSEDPGSSYEQYF. The chain couples TRBV6-1 to TRBJ2-7; weak D call: TRBD2 (5 bases). Trimming shortened V by 1 base and J by 0 bases, and 10 bases separated the two germline ends. This CDR3 region has 15 residues. Germline CDR1 MNHNS, CDR2 SASEGT.

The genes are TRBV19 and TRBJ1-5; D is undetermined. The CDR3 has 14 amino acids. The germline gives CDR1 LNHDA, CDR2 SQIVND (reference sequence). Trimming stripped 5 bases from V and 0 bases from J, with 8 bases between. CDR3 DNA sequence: TGTGCCAGTAGTGGTGCGTATAGCAATCAGCCCCAGCATTTT. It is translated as CASSGAYSNQPQHF.

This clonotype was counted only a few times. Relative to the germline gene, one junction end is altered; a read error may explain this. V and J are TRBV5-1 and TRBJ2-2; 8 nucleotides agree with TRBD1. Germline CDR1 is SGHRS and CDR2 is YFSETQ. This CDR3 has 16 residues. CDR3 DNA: TGCGCCAGCAGCTTCAGACAGGGGAGGTCCACCGGGGAGCCGTTTTTT. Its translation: CASSFRQGRSTGEPFF.

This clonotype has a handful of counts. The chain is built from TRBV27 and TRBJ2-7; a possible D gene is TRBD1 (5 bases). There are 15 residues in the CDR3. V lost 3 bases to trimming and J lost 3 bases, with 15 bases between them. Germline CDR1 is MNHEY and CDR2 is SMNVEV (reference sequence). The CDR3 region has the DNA TGTGCCAGCAGTTTTAGCACTGGACACATCTACGAGCAGTACTTC. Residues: CASSFSTGHIYEQYF.

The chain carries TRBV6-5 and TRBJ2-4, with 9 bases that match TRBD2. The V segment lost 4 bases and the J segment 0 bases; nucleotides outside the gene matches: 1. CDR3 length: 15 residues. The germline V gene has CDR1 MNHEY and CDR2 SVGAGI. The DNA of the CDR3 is TGTGCCAGCAGTTGGGGACTAGCAGCCAAAAACATTCAGTACTTC. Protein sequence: CASSWGLAAKNIQYF.